This T cell receptor beta chain originates from a study of cytomegalovirus exposure and HLA in healthy donors. Overall study context: Sequencing of roughly 180 million T cells in an earlier analysis found 90 million to 120 million unique TCR beta sequences.

Primers included in the PCR were 60 Vbeta and 13 Jbeta primers. Clones were read by immunoSEQ multiplex PCR, and TCRdb kept only the in-frame ones, dropping some. The sample lists some 120,000 clones; 65% to 90% were seen once. Donors in the study were healthy people who gave bone marrow. Concerning this clone: Its antigen remains unknown.

Overall study findings and caveats: Later analysis identified 15,000 to 20,000 TCR beta sequences associated with HLA alleles, using a false discovery rate threshold of 0.05. The number of N-insertions in an Asian-associated ancestry cluster was reportedly below the 666-donor mean in a later analysis.

The V and J ends lost 1 base and 7 bases respectively, with 13 bases between them. CDR1 and CDR2 (germline): MGHRA, YSYEKL. There are 14 residues in the CDR3. This clonotype was obtained from a woman in her 30s in good health and CMV-seronegative. Material for sequencing was PBMCs. This chain links TRBV4-1 with TRBJ2-5; D may be TRBD1 (6 bases). The CDR3 is CASSQGTELWTQYF. Here the CDR3 DNA reads TGCGCCAGCAGCCAAGGGACAGAGCTGTGGACCCAGTACTTC.